One and the same sample provided the 12 T cell receptor beta chains below, sequenced in a study of blood T cell repertoires in COVID-19. Assay: immunoSEQ multiplex PCR; the TCRdb copy retains only in-frame clones and omits some. Of 50,000 to 75,000 clones listed, about three quarters are singletons. Sample: peripheral blood. These receptors were obtained from a human donor in a cohort sampled during active COVID-19.

The rearrangement links TRBV6-5 to TRBJ2-1; tentatively, D is TRBD2 (7 bases). Germline CDR1 and CDR2: MNHEY and SVGAGI. V was cut by 11 bases and J by 6 bases, with 20 bases left in between. CDR3 length equals 14 residues. The CDR3 sequence is CASRGGGGLNEQFF. CDR3 bases: TGTGCCTCCCGCGGTGGGGGGGGCCTCAATGAGCAGTTCTTC.

The chain recombines TRBV5-4 with TRBJ2-5; maybe TRBD2 (5 bases). Germline CDR1 reads SGHNT; CDR2 reads YYREEE (reference sequence). The CDR3 length is 15 residues. The ends were cut back, 2 bases at V and 0 bases at J, with 11 bases in the middle. The CDR3 bases are TGTGCCAGCAGCTTAGGTGCCGGGGACCAAGAGACCCAGTACTTC. Its translation is CASSLGAGDQETQYF.

This clone has a count of ten or more. In the same sample, other DNA sequences code for this CDR3. The rearrangement uses TRBV27 and TRBJ2-2, with a possible D match to TRBD1 (5 bases). The germline CDR1 and CDR2 sequences are MNHEY and SMNVEV (reference sequence). The V and J ends lost 2 bases and 4 bases respectively, with 8 bases between them. The CDR3 has 14 amino acids. In DNA, the CDR3 is TGTGCCAGCAGTTTAGGGGCTGCCACCGGGGAGCTGTTTTTT. This encodes CASSLGAATGELFF.

This rearrangement joins TRBV7-2 to TRBJ1-1, with no clear D. Per the germline V gene, CDR1 is SGHTA and CDR2 is FQGNSA. The V end was cut by 5 bases, the J end by 3 bases, with 10 bases between. This CDR3 comprises 13 residues. In DNA, the CDR3 is TGTGCCAGCAGCCTAAAGATATACACTGAAGCTTTCTTT. Protein product: CASSLKIYTEAFF.

The chain employs TRBV19 and TRBJ1-1; 8 bases are shared with TRBD1. The CDR3 contains 13 residues. The junction had 0 bases not matched to a gene; V was cut back by 5 bases and J by 1 base. Looked up from germline, CDR1 is LNHDA and CDR2 is SQIVND (reference sequence). The CDR3 loop reads CASSDRGNTEAFF. The CDR3 coding sequence is TGTGCCAGTAGTGACAGGGGGAACACTGAAGCTTTCTTT.

The V call is TRBV7-2, the J call TRBJ2-7; TRBD1 matches 7 bases. The junction had 15 bases not matched to a gene; V was cut back by 6 bases and J by 1 base. CDR3 size: 17 residues. CDR1 and CDR2 from the germline V gene are SGHTA and FQGNSA. CDR3 DNA: TGTGCCAGCAGTCCCAAAATAACCGGGACAGAGTCCTACGAGCAGTACTTC. This gives the protein CASSPKITGTESYEQYF.

The chain has TRBV21-1 and TRBJ2-1; TRBD2, the table's D call, was not compared with the DNA. TRBV21-1 is a documented pseudogene. This CDR3 is 16 amino acids long. The DNA of the CDR3 is TGTGCCAGCAGCAAAGCGGCGGTCAGCTCCTACAATGAGCAGTTCTTC. Residues: CASSKAAVSSYNEQFF.

This sequence joins TRBV20-1 and TRBJ2-7; 9 bases align to TRBD2. The J segment lost 3 bases and the V segment lost 3 bases, leaving 0 bases of the junction unmatched. Looked up from germline, CDR1 is DFQATT and CDR2 is SNEGSKA (reference sequence). The CDR3 is 12 residues long. For the CDR3, the DNA is TGCAGTGCTAGTAGCGGGGGCTACGAGCAGTACTTC. Translating it yields CSASSGGYEQYF.

This chain links TRBV10-3 with TRBJ1-3, with 7 bases matching TRBD1. The CDR3 consists of 12 residues. The ends lost 4 bases at V and 8 bases at J; junction bases unmatched: 2. From germline, CDR1 is ENHRY and CDR2 SYGVKD. In DNA form, the CDR3 reads TGTGCCATCAGTGGGCAGGGGGACACCATATATTTT. This codes for CAISGQGDTIYF.

The chain couples TRBV29-1 to TRBJ2-5; D not resolved. The CDR3 has 12 residues. V lost 7 bases and J lost 1, with 10 bases in between. Germline V gives CDR1 SQVTM, CDR2 ANQGSEA. CDR3 nucleotide sequence: TGCAGCGGGATTCCGGGCCAAGAGACCCAGTACTTC. Protein sequence: CSGIPGQETQYF.

This clone was recorded many times. This chain uses TRBV5-1 with TRBJ2-1; D may be TRBD2 (6 bases). Germline CDR1 reads SGHRS; CDR2 reads YFSETQ. The CDR3 contains 15 residues. V was cut by 4 bases and J by 0 bases, with 11 bases left in between. The CDR3 reads CASSRDGGSYNEQFF. CDR3 sequence (DNA): TGCGCCAGCAGCCGGGACGGGGGCTCCTACAATGAGCAGTTCTTC.

This clone was picked up a small number of times. The gene calls are TRBV11-1 and TRBJ2-7; D not resolved. The CDR3 is 13 amino acids. Trimming cost V 5 bases and J 4 bases, with 12 bases left between them. The germline gives CDR1 SGHAT, CDR2 FQDESV (reference sequence). The CDR3 spells CASSRDGFYEQYF. The CDR3 region has the DNA TGTGCCAGCAGCCGAGACGGGTTTTACGAGCAGTACTTC.